The 23 T cell receptor beta chains given below trace back to one sample, sequenced in a study of PD-L1 blockade in urothelial cancer. The time point here: pretreatment peripheral blood. The method was immunoSEQ multiplex PCR; TCRdb's version includes in-frame clones alone and lacks a portion of them. In the table there are 40,000 to 55,000 clones, more than 70% of which are singletons. Source: PBMCs, taken around atezolizumab (anti-PD-L1) treatment. The receptors were gathered from a donor aged 40 or over with urothelial cancer.

The chain links TRBV15 to TRBJ2-1; possible D gene TRBD1, 5 bases. Germline V gene sequence: CDR1 LNHNV, CDR2 YYDKDF (reference sequence). This CDR3 contains 14 residues. V gave up 8 bases and J gave up 7 bases, with 18 bases separating them. The CDR3 DNA reads as TGTGCCACCCACAAGCTGGGGCCTAATAATGAGCAGTTCTTC. It yields the protein CATHKLGPNNEQFF.

This clone was detected only a few times. The V and J genes are TRBV19 and TRBJ2-2; 12 bases agree with TRBD1. The CDR3 has 14 amino acids. V was pared by 11 bases and J by 5 bases, with 6 bases of the junction left unmatched. CDR1 and CDR2 from the germline V gene are LNHDA and SQIVND (reference sequence). The CDR3 DNA reads TGTGCCGGACGGGACAGGGGGCATACCGGGGAGCTGTTTTTT. As protein: CAGRDRGHTGELFF.

This chain joins TRBV5-8 and TRBJ2-2, with 11 bases matching TRBD1. Germline V gene data show CDR1 as SGHTS and CDR2 as YDEGEE. V trimming: 4 bases; J trimming: 4 bases; junction bases outside the gene matches: 9. The CDR3 extends over 17 amino acids. CDR3 sequence (DNA): TGTGCCAGCAGCACACACCCGGGACAGGGGGGCACCGGGGAGCTGTTTTTT. Encoded protein: CASSTHPGQGGTGELFF.

V gene TRBV7-3 combines with J gene TRBJ2-7; the match to TRBD2 covers 12 bases. This CDR3 has 15 residues. Germline V CDR1 and CDR2: SGHTA, FQGTGA. J gave up 6 bases and V 2 bases, and 5 bases lay outside the gene matches. Written as DNA, the CDR3 is TGTGCCAGCAGCTTATGGGCTAGCGGGAGGGGCGAGCAGTACTTC. Amino acids: CASSLWASGRGEQYF.

The rearrangement uses TRBV30 and TRBJ2-1, with 10 nucleotides matching TRBD2. Germline assignment: CDR1 GTSNPN and CDR2 SVGIG (reference sequence). V shed 4 bases, J shed 9 bases, and the junction held 9 bases outside the gene matches. The CDR3 is 14 amino acids. For the CDR3, the DNA is TGTGCCTGGAAGTCCAGCGGGAGGGGTGGTGAGCAGTTCTTC. Translated: CAWKSSGRGGEQFF.

The CDR3 coding sequence is TGTGCCAGCAGTGACGTATGGCAGTACGAGCAGTACTTC. Residues: CASSDVWQYEQYF. The J gene is TRBJ2-7, the V gene TRBV2; no clear D. V was pared by 3 bases and J by 4 bases, with 10 bases between. This CDR3 has 13 residues. Germline V gene sequence: CDR1 SNHLY, CDR2 FYNNEI.

V usage is TRBV6-5 and J usage is TRBJ2-1; 9 bases agree with TRBD2. Germline CDR1 and CDR2: MNHEY and SVGAGI. The junction had 2 bases not matched to a gene; V was cut back by 6 bases and J by 2 bases. CDR3 length: 14 amino acids. The CDR3 here is CASRGLATYNEQFF. The CDR3 nucleotides are TGTGCCAGCAGAGGACTAGCGACCTACAATGAGCAGTTCTTC.

The chain joins TRBV2 to TRBJ1-3; unclear D gene. Germline values: CDR1 SNHLY, CDR2 FYNNEI. V lost 8 bases and J lost 0, with 14 bases in between. This CDR3 spans 15 amino acids. This CDR3 is CASPVGKSSGNTIYF. The DNA for the CDR3 is TGTGCCAGCCCCGTGGGCAAAAGCTCTGGAAACACCATATATTTT.

This clone was found once. V and J are TRBV5-1 and TRBJ2-5; D perhaps matches TRBD2 (5 bases). The germline CDR1 and CDR2 sequences are SGHRS and YFSETQ. Trimming removed 0 bases at V and 5 bases at J, with 17 bases between. This CDR3 is 16 amino acids long. The CDR3 DNA reads TGCGCCAGCAGCTTGGGGGCAAGTACTAGGGCGGAGACCCAGTACTTC. Residues: CASSLGASTRAETQYF.

The V and J genes are TRBV19 and TRBJ1-1, with 8 bases fitting TRBD1. The junction had 10 bases not matched to a gene; V was cut back by 5 bases and J by 5 bases. Per germline, CDR1 LNHDA and CDR2 SQIVND (reference sequence). The CDR3 loop spans 15 amino acids. CDR3 DNA sequence: TGTGCCAGTAGTCCCCACAGGGGGGCTGGAACTGAAGCTTTCTTT. This encodes CASSPHRGAGTEAFF.

The V gene is TRBV21-1, the J gene TRBJ2-7; whether TRBD1, the table's D call, matches the DNA was not checked. TRBV21-1 is described as a pseudogene. This CDR3 region has 15 residues. The CDR3 bases are TGTGCCAGCCCAATGGGACAGGGGCGATCCTACGAGCAGTACTTC. This codes for CASPMGQGRSYEQYF.

The chain has TRBV7-9 and TRBJ2-7; tentatively, D is TRBD2 (6 bases). V was shortened by 8 bases and J by 3 bases, with 17 bases between the two germline ends. The CDR3 length is 14 residues. The germline CDR1 and CDR2 sequences are SEHNR and FQNEAQ (reference sequence). This chain's CDR3 is CASSSGRGLYEQYF. CDR3 sequence (DNA): TGTGCCAGCTCCTCGGGGCGGGGCCTCTACGAGCAGTACTTC.

This clone has more than one count but fewer than ten. The rearrangement joins TRBV18 to TRBJ2-5; D not certain. This CDR3 is 14 amino acids long. Between the trimmed V and J ends, which lost 3 bases and 3 bases, there was a span of 11 bases. Germline lookup yields CDR1 KGHSH and CDR2 LQKENI. The CDR3 spells CASSPASEKETQYF. CDR3 DNA sequence: TGTGCCAGCTCACCCGCCAGTGAAAAAGAGACCCAGTACTTC.

The rearrangement links TRBV7-2 to TRBJ1-4, with 11 nucleotides matching TRBD1. Germline trimming cut 1 base from V and 7 bases from J; bases unmatched to any gene: 2. CDR3 length equals 15 residues. Per the germline V gene, CDR1 is SGHTA and CDR2 is FQGNSA. For the CDR3, the DNA is TGTGCCAGCAGCTTAGTGGGGACAGGGGGTGAAAAACTGTTTTTT. Its translation: CASSLVGTGGEKLFF.

CDR3 region: CASSPQANTGELFF. The CDR3 DNA is TGTGCCTCCTCCCCACAGGCGAACACCGGGGAGCTGTTTTTT. This sequence joins TRBV11-2 and TRBJ2-2; tentatively, D is TRBD1 (5 bases). Looked up from germline, CDR1 is SGHAT and CDR2 is FQNNGV. The CDR3 loop spans 14 amino acids. The V end lost 11 bases, the J end lost 0 bases, and 13 bases lay between the germline ends.

The V call is TRBV7-3, the J call TRBJ2-3, with 12 bases matching TRBD2. This CDR3 has 15 amino acids. CDR1 is SGHTA, CDR2 FQGTGA, per germline. V shed 5 bases and J 6 bases; nucleotides not matched to a gene: 6. The CDR3: CASSLAGGLGDTQYF. In nucleotides, the CDR3 is TGTGCCAGCAGCCTAGCGGGAGGGCTGGGGGATACGCAGTATTTT.

This clone is medium-sized (0.01 to 0.1%) in the sample. The rearrangement joins TRBV9 to TRBJ2-1, with TRBD2 matching over 13 bases. The CDR3 extends over 14 amino acids. CDR1 and CDR2 from the germline V gene are SGDLS and YYNGEE. The V and J ends lost 3 bases and 8 bases, in that order; junction bases with no gene match: 2. CDR3 sequence (DNA): TGTGCCAGCAGCGCAGGACTAGCGGGAGATGAGCAGTTCTTC. Translating it yields CASSAGLAGDEQFF.

This clone showed up just a few times. The chain couples TRBV7-6 to TRBJ2-1, with TRBD2 matching 11 bases. CDR3 length: 14 amino acids. Trimming at V came to 5 bases and at J to 3 bases, leaving 0 bases not matched to a gene. Per the germline V gene, CDR1 is SGHVS and CDR2 is FNYEAQ. The CDR3 DNA reads TGTGCCAGCAGCGGGACTAGCGGCTACAATGAGCAGTTCTTC. It is translated as CASSGTSGYNEQFF.

A single count supports this clone. The chain uses TRBV28 and TRBJ2-7, with D unresolved. The ends were cut back, 10 bases at V and 2 bases at J, with 15 bases in the middle. Germline V lookup: CDR1 MDHEN, CDR2 SYDVKM. This CDR3 contains 13 residues. The CDR3 region is CATMTPAPYEQYF. DNA of the CDR3: TGTGCCACCATGACACCAGCCCCCTACGAGCAGTACTTC.

The chain is built from TRBV6-5 and TRBJ2-5; 7 nucleotides align to TRBD2. There are 13 residues in the CDR3. The V and J ends lost 6 bases and 1 base, in that order; junction bases with no gene match: 2. Germline CDR1 reads MNHEY; CDR2 reads SVGAGI. The CDR3 nucleotides read TGTGCCAGCAGGGGGGAGGGCCAAGAGACCCAGTACTTC. Amino acids: CASRGEGQETQYF.

V is TRBV18 and J is TRBJ2-6, with unresolved D. The germline CDR1 and CDR2 sequences are KGHSH and LQKENI. The CDR3 totals 15 residues. With 5 bases removed from V and 1 base from J, the gap between germline ends came to 9 bases. DNA of the CDR3: TGTGCCAGCTCAGCCACTTGGTCTGGGGCCAACGTCCTGACTTTC. The encoded protein is CASSATWSGANVLTF.

The rearrangement uses TRBV6-5 and TRBJ2-5, with 7 bases fitting TRBD2. Germline CDR1 reads MNHEY; CDR2 reads SVGAGI. CDR3 size: 13 residues. Trimming at V came to 6 bases and at J to 6 bases, leaving 7 bases not matched to a gene. The CDR3: CASRPAGVKTQYF. The CDR3 bases are TGTGCCAGCAGACCGGCGGGAGTGAAGACCCAGTACTTC.

The chain combines TRBV29-1 with TRBJ2-4; D gene unclear. The CDR3 length is 13 residues. Deletions cut 4 bases from V and 0 bases from J, with 7 bases between. The germline V gene encodes CDR1 SQVTM and CDR2 ANQGSEA. The CDR3 sequence is CSVGLQAKNIQYF. The CDR3, as DNA: TGCAGCGTTGGACTTCAAGCCAAAAACATTCAGTACTTC.